Listed here are 9 T cell receptor beta chains from one sample, sequenced in a study of T cells in Graves' hyperthyroidism and ophthalmopathy. From RNA transcripts, TCR beta CDR3 regions were amplified. HTBI primers were employed in a first-round RT-PCR of the TCR CDR3. One entry per CDR3 protein results from TCRdb running MiXCR on the multiplex PCR reads. Among more than 350,000 distinct CDR3 sequences, approximately 18% were seen once, and the ten largest hold 30% to 40%. Specimen: blood. The source is a woman aged 25-40 years with Graves' hyperthyroidism that later progressed to Graves' ophthalmopathy.

V and J are TRBV15 and TRBJ2-3; D uncertain. The germline CDR1 and CDR2 sequences are LNHNV and YYDKDF (reference sequence). V gave up 2 bases and J gave up 5 bases, with 8 bases separating them. The CDR3 sequence is 13 residues long. CDR3 region: CATSRRLVDTQYF. The CDR3 DNA is TGTGCCACCAGCAGAAGACTGGTAGATACGCAGTATTTT.

The chain has TRBV5-1 and TRBJ2-2, with D possibly matching TRBD1 (6 bases). CDR1 is SGHRS and CDR2 is YFSETQ in the germline V gene. The CDR3 totals 14 residues. Trimming stripped 2 bases from V and 5 bases from J, with 10 bases between. The CDR3 nucleotides are TGCGCCAGCAGCTTTCCTGGACAGACCGGGGAGCTGTTTTTT. It yields the protein CASSFPGQTGELFF.

This clonotype was picked up many times. The CDR3 bases are TGTGCCAGCAGCAAACAGGGGGCGCACGGACGGCAGCCCCAGCATTTT. Translating it yields CASSKQGAHGRQPQHF. This rearrangement joins TRBV6-1 to TRBJ1-5, with 9 nucleotides matching TRBD1. V dropped 6 bases and J dropped 7; count of bases not matched to a gene: 13. Germline assignment: CDR1 MNHNS and CDR2 SASEGT. The CDR3 length is 16 residues.

This clonotype was detected ten times or more. The chain couples TRBV6-1 to TRBJ1-5; D ambiguous. V gave up 5 bases and J gave up 5 bases, with 10 bases separating them. The germline CDR1 and CDR2 sequences are MNHNS and SASEGT. This CDR3 is 13 amino acids long. The CDR3 is CASSSMMDQPQHF. CDR3 in DNA: TGTGCCAGCAGTTCCATGATGGATCAGCCCCAGCATTTT.

The chain uses TRBV14 and TRBJ2-2, with D hard to call. The CDR3 spans 14 residues. Per germline, CDR1 SGHDN and CDR2 FVKESK. Trimming pared 0 bases from V and 4 bases from J, leaving 6 bases between. The CDR3 spells CASSQEAVTGELFF. The CDR3 region has the DNA TGTGCCAGCAGCCAAGAGGCAGTCACCGGGGAGCTGTTTTTT. Together with reference TRBV14 and TRBJ2-2, the CDR3 gives the full variable domain: EAGVTQFPSHSVIEKGQTVTLRCDPISGHDNLYWYRRVMGKEIKFLLHFVKESKQDESGMPNNRFLAERTGGTYSTLKVQPAELEDSGVYFCASSQEAVTGELFFGEGSRLTVL.

The chain uses TRBV6-6 and TRBJ1-4; no reliable D call. V lost 0 bases and J 4 bases, leaving 15 bases between the germline ends. The CDR3 has 17 amino acids. The germline V gene encodes CDR1 MNHNY and CDR2 SVGAGI (reference sequence). The DNA for the CDR3 is TGTGCCAGCAGTTACTCGATTCACGGCTGGAATAATGAAAAACTGTTTTTT. It codes for CASSYSIHGWNNEKLFF.

This clonotype was counted at least ten times. This chain uses TRBV11-2 with TRBJ2-1, with 7 bases identical to TRBD2. The CDR3 extends over 13 amino acids. Unmatched junction bases numbered 8, after V lost 0 bases and J lost 15 bases. Germline CDR1 reads SGHAT; CDR2 reads FQNNGV. The CDR3 spells CASSLERAGVPFF. The CDR3 region has the DNA TGTGCCAGCAGCTTAGAGAGGGCGGGGGTACCGTTCTTC.

This sequence joins TRBV20-1 and TRBJ1-3, with D unresolved. Germline CDR1 DFQATT, CDR2 SNEGSKA (reference sequence). Trimming removed 6 bases from V and 0 bases from J, with 12 bases in between. The CDR3 spans 14 residues. The CDR3 DNA sequence: TGCAGTGCAAAACGGTTGAGCTCTGGAAACACCATATATTTT. This encodes CSAKRLSSGNTIYF.

This clonotype was observed many times. The chain combines TRBV2 with TRBJ2-3; D is unresolved. The germline gives CDR1 SNHLY, CDR2 FYNNEI. Between the trimmed V and J ends, which lost 3 bases and 1 base, there was a span of 11 bases. The CDR3 sequence is 15 residues long. CDR3 protein: CASSDRLQGTDTQYF. CDR3 bases: TGTGCCAGCAGTGATCGCTTGCAGGGCACAGATACGCAGTATTTT.